The next 20 T cell receptor beta chains were all read from a single sample in a study of T cell responses to AZD1222 COVID-19 vaccine. Sequenced by immunoSEQ multiplex PCR; TCRdb stores in-frame clones only, minus some. The sample carries about 180,000 clones, 85% to 95% recorded once. The sequencing here drew on peripheral blood, taken 28 days after the second AZD1222 dose. The receptors derive from an adult who received the AZD1222 COVID-19 vaccine.

The rearrangement joins TRBV4-1 to TRBJ2-7, with 11 positions matching TRBD2. V trimming: 3 bases; J trimming: 6 bases; junction bases outside the gene matches: 7. The length of the CDR3 is 15 residues. The germline V gene encodes CDR1 MGHRA and CDR2 YSYEKL. The CDR3 nucleotides are TGCGCCAGCAGCCACCCACTAGCGGGGGTCACCGAGCAGTACTTC. Translated: CASSHPLAGVTEQYF.

J is TRBJ2-3 and V is TRBV9, with 11 bases matching TRBD2. The CDR3 runs to 15 residues. The germline CDR1 and CDR2 sequences are SGDLS and YYNGEE. V shed 0 bases and J 4 bases; nucleotides not matched to a gene: 1. The chain's CDR3 is CASSVEGLAADTQYF. For the CDR3, the DNA is TGTGCCAGCAGCGTAGAGGGACTAGCGGCAGATACGCAGTATTTT. Full variable domain (rest looked up from reference TRBV9 and TRBJ2-3): DSGVTQTPKHLITATGQRVTLRCSPRSGDLSVYWYQQSLDQGLQFLIQYYNGEERAKGNILERFSAQQFPDLHSELNLSSLELGDSALYFCASSVEGLAADTQYFGPGTRLTVL.

V gene TRBV5-5 combines with J gene TRBJ1-4; D ambiguous. Trimming took off 0 bases at V and 0 bases at J, with 6 bases between the two ends. Germline V gives CDR1 SGHKS, CDR2 YYEKEE (reference sequence). The CDR3 runs 15 residues. CDR3 DNA sequence: TGTGCCAGCAGCTTGGGCGCATCAACTAATGAAAAACTGTTTTTT. Amino acids: CASSLGASTNEKLFF. Based on the CDR3 plus reference TRBV5-5 and TRBJ1-4, the full variable domain is DAGVTQSPTHLIKTRGQQVTLRCSPISGHKSVSWYQQVLGQGPQFIFQYYEKEERGRGNFPDRFSARQFPNYSSELNVNALLLGDSALYLCASSLGASTNEKLFFGSGTQLSVL.

The CDR3 reads CASSSPHGYTF. The CDR3, as DNA: TGTGCCAGCAGTTCTCCCCATGGCTACACCTTC. V usage is TRBV28 and J usage is TRBJ1-2; D is ambiguous. This CDR3 spans 11 amino acids. Trimming took off 4 bases at V and 6 bases at J, with 6 bases between the two ends. The germline V gene has CDR1 MDHEN and CDR2 SYDVKM.

This sequence joins TRBV2 and TRBJ2-2, with 10 bases lining up with TRBD1. Looked up from germline, CDR1 is SNHLY and CDR2 is FYNNEI. With 6 bases clipped from V and 5 bases from J, the junction kept 6 bases outside the gene matches. The CDR3 covers 15 residues. CDR3 in DNA: TGTGCCAGCAGGAGTGGGACAGGGGAGACCGGGGAGCTGTTTTTT. As protein: CASRSGTGETGELFF.

This clone was observed once. The J gene is TRBJ2-2, the V gene TRBV5-1, with 7 bases that match TRBD1. V shed 4 bases and J 1 base; nucleotides not matched to a gene: 7. CDR1 SGHRS and CDR2 YFSETQ come from the germline V gene. CDR3 length: 16 amino acids. This CDR3 reads CASSRSDRLNTGELFF. The CDR3 nucleotides are TGCGCCAGCAGCAGATCGGACAGGTTGAACACCGGGGAGCTGTTTTTT.

This sequence joins TRBV2 and TRBJ1-1, with D maybe TRBD1 (6 bases). The V gene lost 7 bases and the J gene lost 7 bases, with 10 bases spanning the gap. This CDR3 has 11 amino acids. CDR1 SNHLY and CDR2 FYNNEI come from the germline V gene. The CDR3 sequence is CASNQGIEAFF. The DNA of the CDR3 is TGTGCCAGCAACCAGGGGATTGAAGCTTTCTTT.

The chain links TRBV10-3 to TRBJ2-1; D unclear. The V end was cut by 6 bases, the J end by 7 bases, with 19 bases between. This CDR3 is built from 15 residues. Per germline, CDR1 ENHRY and CDR2 SYGVKD. CDR3 sequence: CAISAPVQSANEQFF. The CDR3 DNA is TGTGCCATCAGCGCCCCGGTACAGTCGGCGAATGAGCAGTTCTTC.

This rearrangement joins TRBV7-9 to TRBJ2-7; 10 bases match TRBD2. The J segment lost 5 bases and the V segment lost 1 base, leaving 5 bases of the junction unmatched. Germline CDR1 and CDR2: SEHNR and FQNEAQ (reference sequence). CDR3 length equals 15 residues. The CDR3 sequence: CASSLGASGSHEQYF. The DNA for the CDR3 is TGTGCCAGCAGCTTAGGGGCTAGCGGGAGCCACGAGCAGTACTTC.

This clone was counted between two and nine times. The chain combines TRBV7-2 with TRBJ2-5; a possible D gene is TRBD1 (6 bases). Trimming removed 5 bases from V and 5 bases from J, with 24 bases in between. This CDR3 has 17 amino acids. The germline gives CDR1 SGHTA, CDR2 FQGNSA. CDR3 bases: TGTGCCAGCAGCCCTTTCCCCAGGGGCCGGGACGGGGAGACCCAGTACTTC. Translating gives CASSPFPRGRDGETQYF.

The chain employs TRBV27 and TRBJ1-1; the match to TRBD1 covers 7 bases. This CDR3 is 15 amino acids long. V was pared by 5 bases and J by 0 bases, with 6 bases of the junction left unmatched. Germline V CDR1 and CDR2: MNHEY, SMNVEV (reference sequence). The CDR3 bases are TGTGCCAGCAGTCCCTCACAGGGGATGAACACTGAAGCTTTCTTT. Encoded protein: CASSPSQGMNTEAFF.

This clone has a single count. CDR3: CASSLSIMVGGLTEAFF. CDR3 in DNA: TGTGCCAGCAGCCTATCAATTATGGTAGGGGGCCTGACTGAAGCTTTCTTT. J is TRBJ1-1 and V is TRBV7-4; 7 positions match TRBD1. CDR1 is SGHVT, CDR2 SQSDAQ, per germline. This CDR3 is built from 17 residues. Trimming at V came to 5 bases and at J to 5 bases, leaving 17 bases not matched to a gene.

CDR3 protein: CASSMGYEQYF. The CDR3 DNA is TGTGCCAGTAGTATGGGTTACGAGCAGTACTTC. J is TRBJ2-7 and V is TRBV19; D not resolved. This CDR3 has 11 residues. Germline CDR1 and CDR2: LNHDA and SQIVND (reference sequence). The V end lost 3 bases, the J end lost 4 bases, and 4 bases lay between the germline ends.

The rearrangement links TRBV28 to TRBJ1-6; D remains unclear. The CDR3 has 14 residues. Looked up from germline, CDR1 is MDHEN and CDR2 is SYDVKM. V gave up 3 bases and J gave up 7 bases, with 10 bases separating them. CDR3: CASSLTGRNSPLHF. In DNA, the CDR3 is TGTGCCAGCAGTTTGACCGGGCGCAATTCACCCCTCCACTTT.

In its sample, this clone was seen a few times. V is TRBV21-1 and J is TRBJ2-7. TRBV21-1 is given as a pseudogene. The CDR3 spans 18 residues. CDR3 DNA: TGTGCCAGCAGCAGCATACCCCTGCCCGGGACCGATAGAGACGAGCAGTACTTC. Its protein product is CASSSIPLPGTDRDEQYF.

The rearrangement uses TRBV27 and TRBJ2-3; 10 positions match TRBD2. V gave up 5 bases and J gave up 0 bases; unmatched junction bases: 8. The germline CDR1 and CDR2 sequences are MNHEY and SMNVEV (reference sequence). The CDR3 has 17 residues. The CDR3 DNA is TGTGCCAGCAGTCTCAGCGGGAGGGGTACTAGCACAGATACGCAGTATTTT. Its protein is CASSLSGRGTSTDTQYF.

The J gene is TRBJ1-4, the V gene TRBV3-1 (or the pseudogene TRBV3-2); 7 nucleotides align to TRBD1. The CDR3 sequence is 16 residues long. The germline gives CDR1 LGHDT, CDR2 YNNKEL (reference sequence). V lost 4 bases, J lost 10 bases, and 15 bases stayed unmatched. The CDR3 here is CASSPGRWGAGGKLFF. CDR3 bases: TGTGCCAGCAGCCCCGGAAGGTGGGGGGCAGGGGGAAAACTGTTTTTT.

The chain combines TRBV28 with TRBJ1-1; a possible D gene is TRBD1 (5 bases). Germline V lookup: CDR1 MDHEN, CDR2 SYDVKM. Trimming left V 11 bases short and J 3 bases short, with 19 bases between. The CDR3 runs 14 residues. In nucleotides, the CDR3 is TGTGCCGCCTACTCGATGGGGGGACACACTGAAGCTTTCTTT. Protein: CAAYSMGGHTEAFF.

The chain is built from TRBV6-5 and TRBJ1-6; D not certain. CDR3 length: 15 residues. Germline V gene lookup returns CDR1 MNHEY and CDR2 SVGAGI. Trimming took off 2 bases at V and 10 bases at J, with 15 bases between the two ends. In DNA, the CDR3 is TGTGCCAGCAGTTACGCCGTATCGGGAGACTCACCCCTCCACTTT. This codes for CASSYAVSGDSPLHF.

The chain employs TRBV13 and TRBJ2-2; D tentatively fits TRBD1 or TRBD2 (6 bases each). V was trimmed by 7 bases and J by 1 base, leaving 16 bases between them. The length of the CDR3 is 16 residues. Germline V gene lookup returns CDR1 PRHDT and CDR2 FYEKMQ (reference sequence). CDR3 sequence: CASTYEGGKNTGELFF. For the CDR3, the DNA is TGTGCCAGCACCTATGAGGGGGGCAAGAACACCGGGGAGCTGTTTTTT.